This T cell receptor beta chain was found in a study of cytomegalovirus exposure and HLA in healthy donors. Study summary: When 398 donors were genotyped, over 80% of them were found to fall in the Caucasian-associated ancestry cluster.

CDR3 size: 14 residues. CDR1 LNHDA and CDR2 SQIVND come from the germline V gene (reference sequence). Amplification used 60 Vbeta primers and 13 Jbeta primers. Repertoires were generated with immunoSEQ multiplex PCR, while TCRdb's copy carries only in-frame clones and drops some. Of around 180,000 clones listed, around 84% were seen once; the top ten hold 1.5% to 2%. Sample: PBMCs. This TCR came from a woman between 18 and 29 years old in good health and CMV-seronegative. V is TRBV19 and J is TRBJ2-5; perhaps TRBD1 as D (5 bases). The DNA matches TRBJ2-7 better at its end, which makes the J call doubtful. In DNA form, the CDR3 reads TGTGCCAGTAGCCCTGACAGCGTTTCCTACGAGCAGTACTTC. This sequence encodes CASSPDSVSYEQYF.